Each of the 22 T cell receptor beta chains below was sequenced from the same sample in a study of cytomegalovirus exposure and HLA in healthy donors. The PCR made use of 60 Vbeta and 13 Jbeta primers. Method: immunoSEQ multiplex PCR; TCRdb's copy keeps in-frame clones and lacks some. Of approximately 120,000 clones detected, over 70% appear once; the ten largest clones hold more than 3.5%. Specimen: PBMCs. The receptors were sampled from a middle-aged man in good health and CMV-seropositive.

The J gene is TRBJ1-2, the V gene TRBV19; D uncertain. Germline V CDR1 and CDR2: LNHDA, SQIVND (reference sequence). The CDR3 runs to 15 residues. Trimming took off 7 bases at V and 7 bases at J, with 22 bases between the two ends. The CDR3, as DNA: TGTGCCAGTACTGATCGTGGGGTCCTCGGGAGTGGCTACACCTTC. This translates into CASTDRGVLGSGYTF.

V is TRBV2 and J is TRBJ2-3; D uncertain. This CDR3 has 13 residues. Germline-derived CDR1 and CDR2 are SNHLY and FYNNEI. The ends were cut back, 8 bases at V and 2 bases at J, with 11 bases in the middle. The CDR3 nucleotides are TGTGCCAGCGGTCTGAGGTACACAGATACGCAGTATTTT. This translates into CASGLRYTDTQYF.

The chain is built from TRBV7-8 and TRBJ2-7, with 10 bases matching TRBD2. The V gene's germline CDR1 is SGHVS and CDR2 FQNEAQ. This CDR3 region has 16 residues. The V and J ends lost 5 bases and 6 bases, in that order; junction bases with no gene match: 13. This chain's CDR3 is CASSKTGGAGGGEQYF. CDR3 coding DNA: TGTGCCAGCAGCAAAACCGGGGGAGCGGGGGGGGGCGAGCAGTACTTC.

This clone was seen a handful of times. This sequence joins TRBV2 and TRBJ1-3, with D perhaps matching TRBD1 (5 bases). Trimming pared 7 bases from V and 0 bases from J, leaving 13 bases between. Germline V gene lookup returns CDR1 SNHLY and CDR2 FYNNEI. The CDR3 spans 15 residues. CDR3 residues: CASIGTPLSGNTIYF. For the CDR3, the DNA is TGTGCCAGCATCGGGACTCCCCTCTCTGGAAACACCATATATTTT.

The CDR3 loop is CASSPEEGYAYEQYF. The CDR3 nucleotides are TGTGCCAGCAGTCCGGAGGAGGGGTACGCCTACGAGCAGTACTTC. The chain is built from TRBV5-6 and TRBJ2-7; possibly TRBD2 for D (6 bases). CDR3 length equals 15 residues. CDR1 SGHDT and CDR2 YYEEEE come from the germline V gene. V gave up 5 bases and J gave up 2 bases, with 17 bases separating them.

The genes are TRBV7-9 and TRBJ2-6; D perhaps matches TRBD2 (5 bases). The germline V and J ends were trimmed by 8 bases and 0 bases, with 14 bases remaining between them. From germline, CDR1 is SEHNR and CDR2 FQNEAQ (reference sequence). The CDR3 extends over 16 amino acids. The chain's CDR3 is CASFPGEFSGANVLTF. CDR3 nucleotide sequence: TGTGCCAGCTTTCCCGGGGAGTTCTCTGGGGCCAACGTCCTGACTTTC. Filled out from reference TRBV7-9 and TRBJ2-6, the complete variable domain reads DTGVSQNPRHKITKRGQNVTFRCDPISEHNRLYWYRQTLGQGPEFLTYFQNEAQLEKSRLLSDRFSAERPKGSFSTLEIQRTEQGDSAMYLCASFPGEFSGANVLTFGAGSRLTVL.

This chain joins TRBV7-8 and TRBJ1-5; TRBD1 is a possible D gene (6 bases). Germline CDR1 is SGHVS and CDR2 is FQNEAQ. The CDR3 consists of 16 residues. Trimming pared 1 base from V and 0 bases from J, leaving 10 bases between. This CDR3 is CASSLGDTNSNQPQHF. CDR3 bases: TGTGCCAGCAGCTTAGGGGACACAAATAGCAATCAGCCCCAGCATTTT.

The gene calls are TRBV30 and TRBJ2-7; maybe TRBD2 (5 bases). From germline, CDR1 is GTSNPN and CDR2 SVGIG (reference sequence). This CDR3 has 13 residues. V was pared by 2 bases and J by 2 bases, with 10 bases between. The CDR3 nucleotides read TGTGCCTGGAGTAGCGGTGCCCCCTACGAGCAGTACTTC. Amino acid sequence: CAWSSGAPYEQYF. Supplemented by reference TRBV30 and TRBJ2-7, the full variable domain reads SQTIHQWPATLVQPVGSPLSLECTVEGTSNPNLYWYRQAAGRGLQLLFYSVGIGQISSEVPQNLSASRPQDRQFILSSKKLLLSDSGFYLCAWSSGAPYEQYFGPGTRLTVT.

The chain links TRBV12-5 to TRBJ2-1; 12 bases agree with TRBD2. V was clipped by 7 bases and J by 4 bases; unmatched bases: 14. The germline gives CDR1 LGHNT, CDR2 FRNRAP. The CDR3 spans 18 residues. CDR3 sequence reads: CASAWGLAGGPLYNEQFF. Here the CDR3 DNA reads TGTGCTAGTGCCTGGGGGCTAGCGGGGGGGCCCCTATACAATGAGCAGTTCTTC.

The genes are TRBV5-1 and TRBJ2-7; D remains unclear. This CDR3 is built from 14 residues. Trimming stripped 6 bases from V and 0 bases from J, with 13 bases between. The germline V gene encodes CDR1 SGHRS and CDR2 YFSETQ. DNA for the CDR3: TGCGCCAGCACCGATCCCGGCGGCTCCTACGAGCAGTACTTC. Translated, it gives CASTDPGGSYEQYF. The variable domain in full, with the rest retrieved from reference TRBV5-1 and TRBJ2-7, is KAGVTQTPRYLIKTRGQQVTLSCSPISGHRSVSWYQQTPGQGLQFLFEYFSETQRNKGNFPGRFSGRQFSNSRSEMNVSTLELGDSALYLCASTDPGGSYEQYFGPGTRLTVT.

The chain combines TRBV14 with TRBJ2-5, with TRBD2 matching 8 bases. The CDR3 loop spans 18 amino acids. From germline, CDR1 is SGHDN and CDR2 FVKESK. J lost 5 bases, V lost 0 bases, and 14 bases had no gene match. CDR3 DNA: TGTGCCAGCAGCCAAGATCGGATAGCGGGGAACGCCGGCGAGACCCAGTACTTC. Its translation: CASSQDRIAGNAGETQYF.

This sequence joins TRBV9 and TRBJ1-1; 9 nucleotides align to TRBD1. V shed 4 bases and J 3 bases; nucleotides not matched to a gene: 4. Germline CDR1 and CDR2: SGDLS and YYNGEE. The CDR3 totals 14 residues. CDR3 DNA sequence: TGTGCCAGCAGCTCCGGGACAGGGTACACTGAAGCTTTCTTT. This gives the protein CASSSGTGYTEAFF.

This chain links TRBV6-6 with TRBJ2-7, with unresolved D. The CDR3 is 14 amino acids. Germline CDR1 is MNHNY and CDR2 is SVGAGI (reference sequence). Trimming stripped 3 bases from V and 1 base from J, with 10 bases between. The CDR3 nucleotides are TGTGCCAGCAGTTATGGTTCAGTTTCCTACGAGCAGTACTTC. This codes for CASSYGSVSYEQYF.

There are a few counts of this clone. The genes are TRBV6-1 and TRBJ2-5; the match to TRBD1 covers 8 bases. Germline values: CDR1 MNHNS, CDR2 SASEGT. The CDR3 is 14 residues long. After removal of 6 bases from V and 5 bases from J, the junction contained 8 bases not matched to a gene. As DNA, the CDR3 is TGTGCCAGCAGCCGGACAGGGAGATTCGAGACCCAGTACTTC. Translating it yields CASSRTGRFETQYF.

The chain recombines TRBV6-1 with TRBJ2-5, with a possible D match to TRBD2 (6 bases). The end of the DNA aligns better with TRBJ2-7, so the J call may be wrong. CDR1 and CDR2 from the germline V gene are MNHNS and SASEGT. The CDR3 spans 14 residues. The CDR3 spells CASSPRREDYEQYF. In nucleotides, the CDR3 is TGTGCCAGCAGTCCACGGAGGGAGGACTACGAGCAGTACTTC.

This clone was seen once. CDR3 residues: CASTMGTGASANYGYTF. The CDR3 DNA is TGTGCCAGCACCATGGGGACAGGGGCCTCAGCTAACTATGGCTACACCTTC. The V call is TRBV7-6, the J call TRBJ1-2, with 10 bases that match TRBD1. The V segment lost 7 bases and the J segment 0 bases; nucleotides outside the gene matches: 11. The CDR3 contains 17 residues. The V gene's germline CDR1 is SGHVS and CDR2 FNYEAQ.

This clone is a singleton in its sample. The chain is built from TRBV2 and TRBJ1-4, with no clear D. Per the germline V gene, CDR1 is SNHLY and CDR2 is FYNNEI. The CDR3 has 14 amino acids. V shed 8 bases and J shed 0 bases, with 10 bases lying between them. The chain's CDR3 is CASEGRATNEKLFF. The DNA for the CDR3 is TGTGCCAGCGAGGGCCGGGCAACTAATGAAAAACTGTTTTTT.

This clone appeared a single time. CDR3 DNA sequence: TGTGCCAGTAAGGGGGGACAGGGAAGACCCGGCTACACCTTC. This codes for CASKGGQGRPGYTF. The rearrangement uses TRBV19 and TRBJ1-2, with 9 nucleotides matching TRBD1. The V segment lost 7 bases and the J segment 8 bases; nucleotides outside the gene matches: 11. CDR1 LNHDA and CDR2 SQIVND come from the germline V gene (reference sequence). The CDR3 runs to 14 residues.

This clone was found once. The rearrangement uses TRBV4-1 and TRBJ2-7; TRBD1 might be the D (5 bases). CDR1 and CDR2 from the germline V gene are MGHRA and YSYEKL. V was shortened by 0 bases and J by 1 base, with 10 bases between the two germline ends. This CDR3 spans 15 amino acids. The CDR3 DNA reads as TGCGCCAGCAGCCAAGATACGCAGGGTTCCTACGAGCAGTACTTC. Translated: CASSQDTQGSYEQYF.

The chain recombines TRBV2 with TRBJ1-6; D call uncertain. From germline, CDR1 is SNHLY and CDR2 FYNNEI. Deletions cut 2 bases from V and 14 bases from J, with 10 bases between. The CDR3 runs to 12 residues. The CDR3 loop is CASSELRQALHF. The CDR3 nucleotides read TGTGCCAGCAGTGAATTACGGCAGGCCCTCCACTTT.

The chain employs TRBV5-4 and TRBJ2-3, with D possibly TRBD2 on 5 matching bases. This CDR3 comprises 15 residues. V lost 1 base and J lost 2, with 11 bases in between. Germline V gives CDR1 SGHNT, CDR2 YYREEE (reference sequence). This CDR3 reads CASSLSTTLTDTQYF. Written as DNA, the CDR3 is TGTGCCAGCAGCTTGTCGACTACTCTCACAGATACGCAGTATTTT.

CDR3: CAGGMTRSGNTIYF. The CDR3 DNA reads TGTGCCGGGGGGATGACCCGCTCTGGAAACACCATATATTTT. V and J are TRBV6-1 and TRBJ1-3; a weak D match, TRBD1 (5 bases). The germline CDR1 and CDR2 sequences are MNHNS and SASEGT. V lost 11 bases to trimming and J lost 0 bases, with 14 bases between them. This CDR3 comprises 14 residues.